A selection of T cell receptor beta chains follows, all from one sample in a study of blood T cell repertoires in COVID-19. Data came from immunoSEQ multiplex PCR; TCRdb stores just in-frame clones and leaves some out. The data contain some 300,000 clones, 85% to 90% of them singletons. Sequencing input: peripheral blood. The receptors originated from a woman aged 45-59 years with COVID-19, enrolled during active disease. CDR3s include the opening cysteine and the closing phenylalanine or tryptophan. The D gene is left open where the match is weak. Clone sizes are given selectively: once, few, many, or a class where the clone is expanded.

d_call cdr3_length clone_size j_call v_call cdr3_nt cdr3_aa
TRBD1 14 NA TRBJ2-4 TRBV18 TGTGCCAGCTCACCACTTGGACAGGGGGACATTCAGTACTTC CASSPLGQGDIQYF
TRBD1 14 NA TRBJ2-3 TRBV11-3 TGTGCCAGCAGCTCCCGGACAGGGGTAGATACGCAGTATTTT CASSSRTGVDTQYF
NA 12 NA TRBJ2-7 TRBV29-1 TGCAGCGTTGTCGAGGGAACCTACGAGCAGTACTTC CSVVEGTYEQYF
TRBD2 12 NA TRBJ2-5 TRBV5-1 TGCGCCAGCAGCCGACTAGCGGAGACCCAGTACTTC CASSRLAETQYF
NA 14 NA TRBJ2-1 TRBV27 TGTGCCAGCAGTTCAGCCTCAGGTTTCAATGAGCAGTTCTTC CASSSASGFNEQFF
TRBD1 16 NA TRBJ1-3 TRBV5-6 TGTGCCAGCAGCCTACGGACAGGGGCGGGGGGAAACACCATATATTTT CASSLRTGAGGNTIYF
TRBD1 18 NA TRBJ1-4 TRBV4-2 TGTGCCAGCAGCCGCTCTGGGTCGACAGGGGAGACCGTGCAGGAACTGTTTTTT CASSRSGSTGETVQELFF
NA 14 NA TRBJ1-1 TRBV6-5 TGTGCCACCTCCCGAGCGACAGGGAACACTGAAGCTTTCTTT CATSRATGNTEAFF
NA 16 NA TRBJ2-7 TRBV30 TGTGCCTGGAGTTTCAAGGGTTCAGGGACTTCCTACGAGCAGTACTTC CAWSFKGSGTSYEQYF
TRBD1 16 NA TRBJ1-5 TRBV6-2/TRBV6-3 TGTGCCAGCAGTGGGACAGGGTCCTCGAGCAATCAGCCCCAGCATTTT CASSGTGSSSNQPQHF
NA 12 NA TRBJ1-1 TRBV30 TGTGCCTGTACAGACAGACACACTGAAGCTTTCTTT CACTDRHTEAFF
NA 13 few TRBJ1-5 TRBV2 TGTGCCAGCAGTCAGGACGACAGGACCCTACGGCATTTT CASSQDDRTLRHF
NA 13 few TRBJ1-4 TRBV5-1 TGCGCCAGCAGCTTGGCAGGGAATGAAAAACTGTTTTTT CASSLAGNEKLFF
TRBD1 12 NA TRBJ2-1 TRBV12-3/TRBV12-4 TGTGCCAGCGGACAGGTTTACAATGAGCAGTTCTTC CASGQVYNEQFF
TRBD1 15 NA TRBJ1-2 TRBV14 TGTGCCAGCAGCCGACCGGACAGGGGGATCTATGGCTACACCTTC CASSRPDRGIYGYTF
NA 14 NA TRBJ1-1 TRBV19 TGTGCCAGTAGTGATTGGGGGGGGAACACTGAAGCTTTCTTT CASSDWGGNTEAFF
NA 15 few TRBJ1-2 TRBV30 TGTGCCTGGAGTACCGGGAGCAGCTTGGGGTATGGCTACACCTTC CAWSTGSSLGYGYTF
NA 16 NA TRBJ2-3 TRBV5-1 TGCGCCAGCAGCTTACCATGGATAGAGGGCACAGATACGCAGTATTTT CASSLPWIEGTDTQYF